The 3 T cell receptor beta chains below all came from one sample that was sequenced in a study of T-cell memory formation after mild COVID-19. One entry per CDR3 protein, called by TCRdb with MiXCR from the 5' RACE reads. The sample lists 380,000 or so distinct CDR3 sequences; roughly 13% were seen once. Sequenced: PBMCs or a T cell subset sorted from them (not recorded which). These receptor sequences come from a man aged 18 to 30 who had mild COVID-19 (a few samples of this study predate the infection). Cell type and time point are not known.

This clonotype has a handful of counts. Written as DNA, the CDR3 is TGTGCCAGCAGTTTGCGTCGGCAGTCCACAGATACGCAGTATTTT. This gives the protein CASSLRRQSTDTQYF. The chain carries TRBV12-3 or TRBV12-4 and TRBJ2-3; D is unclear. CDR3 length equals 15 residues. Trimming cost V 3 bases and J 2 bases, with 12 bases left between them.

This clonotype was counted a few times. The CDR3 DNA reads as TGTGCCAGCAGTGGATACAGCCAAGAGACCCAGTACTTC. It is translated as CASSGYSQETQYF. V is TRBV2 and J is TRBJ2-5, with D unresolved. The CDR3 length is 13 residues. Germline CDR1 reads SNHLY; CDR2 reads FYNNEI. V gave up 4 bases and J gave up 1 base, with 7 bases separating them.

The chain is built from TRBV20-1 and TRBJ1-5, with no clear D. Germline V gives CDR1 DFQATT, CDR2 SNEGSKA (reference sequence). The V gene lost 3 bases and the J gene lost 6 bases, with 9 bases spanning the gap. The CDR3 is 12 amino acids. The CDR3 protein is CSASDPTQPQHF. The CDR3 DNA reads TGCAGTGCTAGCGATCCGACTCAGCCCCAGCATTTT.